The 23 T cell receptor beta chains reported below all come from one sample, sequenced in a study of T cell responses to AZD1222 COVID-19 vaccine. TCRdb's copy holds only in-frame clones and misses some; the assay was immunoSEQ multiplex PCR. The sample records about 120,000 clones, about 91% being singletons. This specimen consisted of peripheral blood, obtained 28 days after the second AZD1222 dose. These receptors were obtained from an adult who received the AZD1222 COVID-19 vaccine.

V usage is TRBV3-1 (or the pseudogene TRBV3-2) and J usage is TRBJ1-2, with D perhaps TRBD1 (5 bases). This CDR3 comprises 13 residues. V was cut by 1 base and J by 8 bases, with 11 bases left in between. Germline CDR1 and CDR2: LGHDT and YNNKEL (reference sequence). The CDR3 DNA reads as TGTGCCAGCAGCCAAGTGGGGGTTGGGGGCTACACCTTC. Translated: CASSQVGVGGYTF.

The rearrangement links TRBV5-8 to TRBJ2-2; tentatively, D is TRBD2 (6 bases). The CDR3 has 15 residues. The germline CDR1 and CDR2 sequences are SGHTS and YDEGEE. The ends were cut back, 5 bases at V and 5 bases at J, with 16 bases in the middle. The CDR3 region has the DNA TGTGCCAGCAGAACGGAGGGTTCGAGGACCGGGGAGCTGTTTTTT. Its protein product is CASRTEGSRTGELFF.

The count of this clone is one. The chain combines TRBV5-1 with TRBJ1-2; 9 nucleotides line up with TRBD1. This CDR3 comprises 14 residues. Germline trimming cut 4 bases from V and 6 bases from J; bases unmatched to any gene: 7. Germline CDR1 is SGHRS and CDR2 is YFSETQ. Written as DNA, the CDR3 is TGCGCCAGCAGCATTAGGACAGGGGAGAATGGCTACACCTTC. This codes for CASSIRTGENGYTF.

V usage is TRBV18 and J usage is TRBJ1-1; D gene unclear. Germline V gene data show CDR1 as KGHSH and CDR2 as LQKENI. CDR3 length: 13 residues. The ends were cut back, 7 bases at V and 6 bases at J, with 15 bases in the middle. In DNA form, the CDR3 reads TGTGCCAGCTTGACTACACCATTCGCTGAAGCTTTCTTT. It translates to CASLTTPFAEAFF.

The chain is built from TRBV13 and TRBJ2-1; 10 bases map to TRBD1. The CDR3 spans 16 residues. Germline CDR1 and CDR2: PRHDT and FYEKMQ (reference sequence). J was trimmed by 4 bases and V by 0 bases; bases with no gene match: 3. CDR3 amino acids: CASSLGQGQGYNEQFF. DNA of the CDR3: TGTGCCAGCAGCTTAGGGCAGGGACAGGGGTACAATGAGCAGTTCTTC.

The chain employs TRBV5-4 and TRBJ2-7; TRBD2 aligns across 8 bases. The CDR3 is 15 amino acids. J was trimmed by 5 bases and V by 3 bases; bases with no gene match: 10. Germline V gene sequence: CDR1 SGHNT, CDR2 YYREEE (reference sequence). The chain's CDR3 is CASSSSGSSFHEQYF. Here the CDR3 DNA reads TGTGCCAGCAGCTCCAGCGGGAGTAGTTTCCACGAGCAGTACTTC. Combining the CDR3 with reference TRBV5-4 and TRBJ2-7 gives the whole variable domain ETGVTQSPTHLIKTRGQQVTLRCSSQSGHNTVSWYQQALGQGPQFIFQYYREEENGRGNFPPRFSGLQFPNYSSELNVNALELDDSALYLCASSSSGSSFHEQYFGPGTRLTVT.

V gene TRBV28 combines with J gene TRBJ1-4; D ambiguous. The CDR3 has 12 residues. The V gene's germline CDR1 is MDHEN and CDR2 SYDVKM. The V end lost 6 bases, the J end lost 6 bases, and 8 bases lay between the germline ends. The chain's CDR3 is CASRRAHEKLFF. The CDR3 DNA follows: TGTGCCAGCAGGCGAGCCCATGAAAAACTGTTTTTT.

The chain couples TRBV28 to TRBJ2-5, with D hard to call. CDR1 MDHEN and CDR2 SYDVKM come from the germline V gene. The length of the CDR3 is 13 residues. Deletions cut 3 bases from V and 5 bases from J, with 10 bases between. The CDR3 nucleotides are TGTGCCAGCAGTTTCCTAGGGCGGGAGACCCAGTACTTC. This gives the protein CASSFLGRETQYF.

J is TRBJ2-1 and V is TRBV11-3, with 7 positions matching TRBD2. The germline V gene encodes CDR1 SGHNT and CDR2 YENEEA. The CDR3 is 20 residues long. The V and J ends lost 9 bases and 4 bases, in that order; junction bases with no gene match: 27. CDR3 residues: CASQPLPGRAGELKYNEQFF. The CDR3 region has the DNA TGTGCCAGTCAACCTCTGCCGGGACGGGCGGGAGAGCTGAAATACAATGAGCAGTTCTTC.

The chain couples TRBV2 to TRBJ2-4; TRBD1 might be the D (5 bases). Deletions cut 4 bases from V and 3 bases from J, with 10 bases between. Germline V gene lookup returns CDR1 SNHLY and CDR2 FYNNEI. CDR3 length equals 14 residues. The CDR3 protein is CASSVGQGKNIQYF. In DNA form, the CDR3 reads TGTGCCAGCAGTGTTGGGCAGGGCAAAAACATTCAGTACTTC.

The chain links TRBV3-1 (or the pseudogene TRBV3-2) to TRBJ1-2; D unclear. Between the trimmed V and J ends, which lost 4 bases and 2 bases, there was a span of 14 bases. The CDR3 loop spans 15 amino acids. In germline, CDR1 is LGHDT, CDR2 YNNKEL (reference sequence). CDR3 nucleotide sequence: TGTGCCAGCAGCCTTGGATTCGCGGACAACTATGGCTACACCTTC. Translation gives CASSLGFADNYGYTF.

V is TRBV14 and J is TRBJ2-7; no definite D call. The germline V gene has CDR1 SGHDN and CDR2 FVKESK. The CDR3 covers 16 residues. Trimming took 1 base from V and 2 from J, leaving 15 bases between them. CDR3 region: CASSQVAVRPAYEQYF. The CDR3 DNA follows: TGTGCCAGCAGCCAAGTGGCCGTAAGACCGGCCTACGAGCAGTACTTC.

The CDR3 DNA reads as TGCGCCGACCGAACTGGAGGGGGACTAAGCTCCTATAATTCACCCCTCCACTTT. Amino acid sequence: CADRTGGGLSSYNSPLHF. The rearrangement uses TRBV10-2 and TRBJ1-6, with a possible D match to TRBD1 (6 bases). V was pared by 11 bases and J by 0 bases, with 23 bases between. Per the germline V gene, CDR1 is WSHSY and CDR2 is SAAADI. CDR3 length equals 18 residues.

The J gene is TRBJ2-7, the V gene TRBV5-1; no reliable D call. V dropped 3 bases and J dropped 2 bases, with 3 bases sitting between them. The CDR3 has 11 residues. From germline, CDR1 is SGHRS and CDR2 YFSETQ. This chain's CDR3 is CASSSAYEQYF. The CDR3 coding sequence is TGCGCCAGCAGCTCGGCCTACGAGCAGTACTTC.

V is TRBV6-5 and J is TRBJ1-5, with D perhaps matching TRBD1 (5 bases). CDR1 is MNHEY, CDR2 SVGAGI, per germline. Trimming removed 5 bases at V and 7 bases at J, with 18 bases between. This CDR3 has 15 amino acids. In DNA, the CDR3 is TGTGCCAGCAGTCCCCTGTTGGGGGGAGGACAGCCCCAGCATTTT. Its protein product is CASSPLLGGGQPQHF.

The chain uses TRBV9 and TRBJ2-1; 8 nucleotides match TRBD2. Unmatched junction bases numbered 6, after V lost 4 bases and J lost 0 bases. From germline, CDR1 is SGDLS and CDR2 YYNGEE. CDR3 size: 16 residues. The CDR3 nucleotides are TGTGCCAGCAGCCCCCAAAGCGGGAGCTCCTACAATGAGCAGTTCTTC. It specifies CASSPQSGSSYNEQFF.

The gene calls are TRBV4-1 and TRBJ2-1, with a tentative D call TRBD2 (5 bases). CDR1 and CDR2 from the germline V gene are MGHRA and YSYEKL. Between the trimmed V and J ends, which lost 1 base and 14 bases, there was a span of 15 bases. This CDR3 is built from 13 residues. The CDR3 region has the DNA TGCGCCAGCAGCCAAGGCGCCTCGGGAATAAAGTTCTTC. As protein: CASSQGASGIKFF.

The CDR3, as DNA: TGTGCCAGCAGTTCTCCTAGCGGGAGGGCCGGAGATACGCAGTATTTT. It specifies CASSSPSGRAGDTQYF. The chain recombines TRBV28 with TRBJ2-3, with TRBD2 matching over 12 bases. V dropped 4 bases and J dropped 5; count of bases not matched to a gene: 7. There are 16 residues in the CDR3. Germline CDR1 MDHEN, CDR2 SYDVKM. Supplemented by reference TRBV28 and TRBJ2-3, the full variable domain reads DVKVTQSSRYLVKRTGEKVFLECVQDMDHENMFWYRQDPGLGLRLIYFSYDVKMKEKGDIPEGYSVSREKKERFSLILESASTNQTSMYLCASSSPSGRAGDTQYFGPGTRLTVL.

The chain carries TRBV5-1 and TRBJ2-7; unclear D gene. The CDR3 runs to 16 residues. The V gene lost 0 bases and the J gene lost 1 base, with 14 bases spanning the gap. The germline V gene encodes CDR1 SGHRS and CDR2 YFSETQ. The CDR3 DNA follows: TGCGCCAGCAGCTTGGGCTTGACGAAGTTTTCCTACGAGCAGTACTTC. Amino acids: CASSLGLTKFSYEQYF.

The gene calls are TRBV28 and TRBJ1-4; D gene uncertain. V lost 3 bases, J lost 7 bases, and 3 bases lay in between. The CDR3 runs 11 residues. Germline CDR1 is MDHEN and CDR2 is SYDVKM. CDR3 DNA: TGTGCCAGCAGTTTTTTTGAAAAACTGTTTTTT. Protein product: CASSFFEKLFF.

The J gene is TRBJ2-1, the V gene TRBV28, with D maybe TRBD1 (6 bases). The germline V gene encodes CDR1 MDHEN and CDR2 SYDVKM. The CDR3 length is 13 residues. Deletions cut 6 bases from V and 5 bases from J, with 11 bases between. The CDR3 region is CASSLTGNNEQFF. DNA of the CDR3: TGTGCCAGCAGCTTAACAGGGAACAATGAGCAGTTCTTC.

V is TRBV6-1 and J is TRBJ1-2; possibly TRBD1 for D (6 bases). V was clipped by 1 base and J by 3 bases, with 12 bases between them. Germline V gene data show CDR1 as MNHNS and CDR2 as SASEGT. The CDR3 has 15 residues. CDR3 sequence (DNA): TGTGCCAGCAGTGAAGAGCAGGGGATTTACTATGGCTACACCTTC. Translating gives CASSEEQGIYYGYTF.

CDR3 loop: CASTRRGQMNTEAFF. The CDR3 DNA reads as TGTGCCAGTACCCGTAGGGGACAGATGAACACTGAAGCTTTCTTT. J is TRBJ1-1 and V is TRBV19; 7 bases match TRBD1. Germline trimming cut 7 bases from V and 0 bases from J; bases unmatched to any gene: 8. The CDR3 runs 15 residues. Germline CDR1 reads LNHDA; CDR2 reads SQIVND (reference sequence).